This T cell receptor beta chain was documented in a study of cytomegalovirus exposure and HLA in healthy donors. Likely unrecorded immune exposures existed in these nominally healthy donors. Details on this clone: Its cognate antigen is unknown.

Primers for the PCR totalled 60 Vbeta and 13 Jbeta. The repertoire was sequenced with immunoSEQ multiplex PCR; TCRdb's copy has only in-frame clones and lacks some. Its listing shows around 74,000 clones. The V and J ends lost 3 bases and 2 bases, in that order; junction bases with no gene match: 2. Germline lookup yields CDR1 SGHKS and CDR2 YYEKEE (reference sequence). The CDR3 extends over 13 amino acids. General study findings and limits: Later genetic work tied a missense DCLRE1C variant to beta-chain V and J trimming. Presence/absence analyses treated sequencing depth as roughly uniform across donors. Analysis performed later found more than 15,000 TCR beta sequences associated with HLA alleles at 0.05 false discovery rate.

The clonotype originates from a middle-aged man in good health and CMV-seropositive. Material for sequencing was PBMCs. This chain joins TRBV5-5 and TRBJ2-7; 7 bases are shared with TRBD2. The CDR3 DNA sequence: TGTGCCAGCAGCTGGGGGGGACCCTACGAGCAGTACTTC. Translation: CASSWGGPYEQYF.